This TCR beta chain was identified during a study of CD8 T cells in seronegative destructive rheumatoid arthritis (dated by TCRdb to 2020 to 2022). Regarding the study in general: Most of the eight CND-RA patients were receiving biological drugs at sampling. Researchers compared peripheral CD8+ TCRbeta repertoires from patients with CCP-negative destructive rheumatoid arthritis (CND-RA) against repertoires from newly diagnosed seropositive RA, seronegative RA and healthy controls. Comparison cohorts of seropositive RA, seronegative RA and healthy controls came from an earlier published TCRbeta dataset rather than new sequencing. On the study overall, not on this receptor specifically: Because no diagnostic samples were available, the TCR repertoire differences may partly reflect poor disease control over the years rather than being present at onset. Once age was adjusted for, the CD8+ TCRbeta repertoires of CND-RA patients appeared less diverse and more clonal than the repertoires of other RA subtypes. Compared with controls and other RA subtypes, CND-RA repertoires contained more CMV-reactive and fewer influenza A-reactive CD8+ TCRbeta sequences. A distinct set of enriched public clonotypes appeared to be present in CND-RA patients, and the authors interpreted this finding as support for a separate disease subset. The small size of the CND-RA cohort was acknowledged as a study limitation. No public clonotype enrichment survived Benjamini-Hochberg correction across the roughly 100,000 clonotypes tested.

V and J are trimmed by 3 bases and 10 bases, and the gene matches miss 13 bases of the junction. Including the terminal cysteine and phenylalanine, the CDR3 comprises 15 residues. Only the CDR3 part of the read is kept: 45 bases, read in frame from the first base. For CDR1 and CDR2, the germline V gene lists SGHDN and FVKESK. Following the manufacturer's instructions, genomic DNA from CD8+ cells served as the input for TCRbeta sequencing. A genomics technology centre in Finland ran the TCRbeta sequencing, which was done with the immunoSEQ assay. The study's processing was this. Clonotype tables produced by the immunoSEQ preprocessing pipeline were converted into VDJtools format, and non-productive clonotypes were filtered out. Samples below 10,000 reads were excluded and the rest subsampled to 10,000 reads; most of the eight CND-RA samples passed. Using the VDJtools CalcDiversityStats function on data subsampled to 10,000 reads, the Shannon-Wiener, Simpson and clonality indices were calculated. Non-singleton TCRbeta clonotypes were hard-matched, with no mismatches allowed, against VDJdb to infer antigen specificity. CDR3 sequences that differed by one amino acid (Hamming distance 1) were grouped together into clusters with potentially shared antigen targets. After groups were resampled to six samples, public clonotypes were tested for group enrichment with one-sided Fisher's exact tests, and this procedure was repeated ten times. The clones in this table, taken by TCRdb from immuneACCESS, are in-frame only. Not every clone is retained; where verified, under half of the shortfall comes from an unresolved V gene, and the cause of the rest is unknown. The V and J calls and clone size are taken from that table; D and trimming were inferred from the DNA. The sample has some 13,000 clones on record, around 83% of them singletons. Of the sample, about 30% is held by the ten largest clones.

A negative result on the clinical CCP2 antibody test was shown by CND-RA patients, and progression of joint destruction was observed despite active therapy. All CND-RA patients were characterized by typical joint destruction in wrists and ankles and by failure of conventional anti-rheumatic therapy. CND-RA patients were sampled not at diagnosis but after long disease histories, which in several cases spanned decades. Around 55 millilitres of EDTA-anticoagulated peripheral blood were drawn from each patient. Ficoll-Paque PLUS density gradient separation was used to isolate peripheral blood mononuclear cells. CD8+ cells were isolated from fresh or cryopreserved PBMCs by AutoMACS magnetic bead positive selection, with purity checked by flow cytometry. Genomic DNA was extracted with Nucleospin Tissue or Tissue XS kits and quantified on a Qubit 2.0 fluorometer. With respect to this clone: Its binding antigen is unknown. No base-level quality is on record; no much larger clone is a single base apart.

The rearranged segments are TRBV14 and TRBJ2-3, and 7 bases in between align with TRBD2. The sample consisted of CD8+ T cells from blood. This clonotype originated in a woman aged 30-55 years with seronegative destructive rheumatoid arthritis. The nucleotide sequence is TGTGCCAGCAGCCAGCTAGCGGACCCCCTTCCCGCGCAGTATTTT. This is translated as CASSQLADPLPAQYF.